The clone carrying this T cell receptor beta chain showed up many times. Its antigen is unidentified. Making use of molecular barcodes, quantitative 5'-RACE generated TCR beta libraries. TCRdb reprocessed the 5' RACE reads via MiXCR and lists one record per CDR3 protein. The profile shows some 200,000 distinct CDR3 sequences, 10% to 15% of them singletons. The data were taken from a study of CD8 T cells in ankylosing spondylitis. Broader study findings: Peripheral blood held disease-linked clones only at relatively low frequency, and these were CD8+. Among TCR beta sequences, a motif of several highly homologous variants appeared characteristic of ankylosing spondylitis blood. The clones that were linked to disease were reported to be significantly enriched in matched synovial fluid samples from ankylosing spondylitis patients.

CDR3 length: 13 amino acids. CDR1 and CDR2 from the germline V gene are SEHNR and FQNEAQ (reference sequence). V shed 5 bases and J 0 bases; nucleotides not matched to a gene: 0. Input material: blood, either unsorted or a sorted T cell fraction (not recorded which). This receptor was obtained from a male donor with ankylosing spondylitis or in good health (not recorded which). The V and J genes are TRBV7-9 and TRBJ1-1, with 7 bases identical to TRBD1. CDR3 sequence reads: CASSGTVNTEAFF. DNA for the CDR3: TGTGCCAGCAGCGGGACAGTGAACACTGAAGCTTTCTTT.